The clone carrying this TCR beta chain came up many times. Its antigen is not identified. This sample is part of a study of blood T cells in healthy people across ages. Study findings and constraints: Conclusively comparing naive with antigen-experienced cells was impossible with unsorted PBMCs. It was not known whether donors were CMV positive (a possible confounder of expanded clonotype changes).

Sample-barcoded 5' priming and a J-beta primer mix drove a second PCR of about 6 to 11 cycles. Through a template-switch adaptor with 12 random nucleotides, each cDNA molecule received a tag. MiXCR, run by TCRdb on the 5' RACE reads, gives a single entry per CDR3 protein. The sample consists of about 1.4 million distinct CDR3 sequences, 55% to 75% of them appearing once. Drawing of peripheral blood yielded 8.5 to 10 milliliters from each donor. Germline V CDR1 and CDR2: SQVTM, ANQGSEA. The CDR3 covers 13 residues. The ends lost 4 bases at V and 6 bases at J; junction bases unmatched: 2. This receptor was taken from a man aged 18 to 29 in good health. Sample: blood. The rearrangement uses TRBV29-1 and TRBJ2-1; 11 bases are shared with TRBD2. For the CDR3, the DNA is TGCAGCGTTGTTACTAGCGGGGGCAATGAGCAGTTCTTC. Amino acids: CSVVTSGGNEQFF.